The source of this T cell receptor (beta chain) is a study of spatial heterogeneity in lung cancer (dated by TCRdb to the late 2010s). Describing the broader study: Beta-chain transcripts were consistently detected in greater numbers than alpha-chain transcripts, which likely reflected higher beta-chain transcript abundance. In the raw uncorrected reads, each unique combination of TCR and UMI appeared more than ten times on average. The study quantitatively compared TCR alpha and beta repertoires across multiple tumor regions, matched nontumor lung and blood in non-small cell lung cancer. TCR repertoire features were related to nonsynonymous mutation counts determined by whole-exome sequencing of tumor tissue. Both alpha and beta chains were TCR-sequenced in 210 or so tumor regions, under 80 matched nontumor lung samples and some 56 PBMC samples obtained at surgery. On the study overall, not on this receptor specifically: Ubiquitous expanded tumor TCRs were found in blood more often at tumor resection than at routine follow-up. Additional single-cell paired TCR alpha and beta sequencing was considered necessary to confirm, at a functional level, the hypothesis that regional TCRs recognize regional mutations.

As to this clonotype: Its antigen specificity is not known. Qualities for individual bases were not recorded, and no much larger clone is one base off.

Sample time point, as interpreted from the label and publication: sample taken at primary tumor resection. For TCR sequencing, whole RNA was extracted from tumor and nontumor lung tissue, or from cryopreserved PBMC samples, and no cell sorting was done. Samples were obtained from fewer than 80 patients with early-stage, untreated non-small cell lung cancer from the lung TRACERx cohort. Only patients for whom sufficient RNA was available from at least two tumor regions were selected for TCR sequencing. Library method: 5' RACE. Reads for this sample came from a NextSeq 500. In the TCR library protocol, a unique molecular identifier was attached to each TCR cDNA molecule so that PCR and sequencing errors could be corrected. Processing in the source paper ran as follows. TCR identification, UMI-based error correction and CDR3 extraction were performed with Decombinator tools. TCRs above a frequency of 2 per 1,000, corresponding to the top 1% of the tumor frequency distribution, were defined as expanded. Each repertoire was subsampled 100 times to 5,000 TCRs, after which Renyi diversity was computed with the R vegan package. CDR3 similarity networks were built from amino acid triplet string-kernel similarity, connecting CDR3s with pairwise similarity above 0.82. TCRdb itself trimmed the public reads at Q25 with fastp, ran MiXCR and retained productive beta chains. Every distinct CDR3 protein forms one entry, paired with its most common genes and DNA. TCRdb, not the authors, supplied the V and J calls. The sample profile shows 7,500 to 9,000 distinct CDR3 sequences; 7% to 10% of them were found once. The ten top clones hold 30% of the sample.

Ends trimmed: V by 0 bases, J by 6 bases; bases unmatched to a gene: 5. The germline V gene specifies SGHRS as CDR1 and YFSETQ as CDR2. The cysteine opens and the phenylalanine closes a CDR3 of 15 amino acids. Only the CDR3 part of the read is kept: 45 bases, read in frame from the first base. The material was PBMCs, obtained at surgery. The chain joins TRBV5-1 to TRBJ2-2; TRBD1 agrees with 7 junctional bases. The receptor's source is a female donor with early-stage non-small cell lung cancer. Here is the DNA: TGCGCCAGCAGCTTGGCATTACAGGGGCCCGGGGAGCTGTTTTTT. The resulting protein is CASSLALQGPGELFF.